The 9 T cell receptor beta chains below were found in one sample sequenced in a study of T cells in localized non-small cell lung cancer. The table came from immunoSEQ multiplex PCR; TCRdb's copy has only in-frame clones and leaves some out. The profile covers around 25,000 clones, with 75% to 90% appearing a single time and 5.8% taken by the ten largest. The sequenced sample was peripheral blood, obtained before any cancer treatment. The receptors originated from a male donor older than 55 with stage II squamous cell lung carcinoma.

The chain uses TRBV13 and TRBJ2-6; D is possibly TRBD1 (5 bases). Germline assignment: CDR1 PRHDT and CDR2 FYEKMQ (reference sequence). This CDR3 comprises 15 residues. Trimming removed 7 bases from V and 4 bases from J, with 14 bases in between. CDR3 protein: CASNTRVVGANVLTF. The DNA for the CDR3 is TGTGCCAGCAATACCAGGGTTGTCGGGGCCAACGTCCTGACTTTC.

The chain joins TRBV15 to TRBJ2-1; 16 bases fit TRBD2. The CDR3 extends over 20 amino acids. Germline V gene lookup returns CDR1 LNHNV and CDR2 YYDKDF (reference sequence). V was pared by 8 bases and J by 4 bases, with 17 bases of the junction left unmatched. CDR3 bases: TGTGCCACCCTAAATTCAGGCGGGGGACTAGCGGGAGGGAGATACAATGAGCAGTTCTTC. Its protein product is CATLNSGGGLAGGRYNEQFF. Supplemented by reference TRBV15 and TRBJ2-1, the full variable domain reads DAMVIQNPRYQVTQFGKPVTLSCSQTLNHNVMYWYQQKSSQAPKLLFHYYDKDFNNEADTPDNFQSRRPNTSFCFLDIRSPGLGDTAMYLCATLNSGGGLAGGRYNEQFFGPGTRLTVL.

V and J are TRBV25-1 and TRBJ2-3; TRBD2 matches 10 bases. Trimming took 0 bases from V and 6 from J; bases not matched to a gene: 9. CDR3 size: 17 residues. Germline V gives CDR1 MGHDK, CDR2 SYGVNS. Written as DNA, the CDR3 is TGTGCCAGCAGTGAATATATCCTAGCGGGAGATGGGGATACGCAGTATTTT. This encodes CASSEYILAGDGDTQYF.

The chain uses TRBV6-5 and TRBJ1-2; D is unclear. The CDR3 is made up of 14 amino acids. Germline V lookup: CDR1 MNHEY, CDR2 SVGAGI. V lost 4 bases and J lost 4, with 13 bases in between. The CDR3 DNA reads as TGTGCCAGCAGTTTCCAGCGAGAAGTCTATGGCTACACCTTC. Its protein product is CASSFQREVYGYTF.

The chain has TRBV15 and TRBJ1-2; D ambiguous. The V and J ends lost 2 bases and 4 bases respectively, with 8 bases between them. CDR3 length: 13 amino acids. The germline V gene has CDR1 LNHNV and CDR2 YYDKDF (reference sequence). CDR3 sequence: CATSRPGFYGYTF. The CDR3 DNA follows: TGTGCCACCAGCAGACCGGGATTCTATGGCTACACCTTC. The entire variable domain, with the rest obtained from reference TRBV15 and TRBJ1-2, is as follows: DAMVIQNPRYQVTQFGKPVTLSCSQTLNHNVMYWYQQKSSQAPKLLFHYYDKDFNNEADTPDNFQSRRPNTSFCFLDIRSPGLGDTAMYLCATSRPGFYGYTFGSGTRLTVV.

The genes are TRBV14 and TRBJ1-2; D unclear. CDR1 and CDR2 (germline): SGHDN, FVKESK. Trimming left V 1 base short and J 4 bases short, with 7 bases between. The CDR3 spans 13 residues. The CDR3 protein is CASSQVPFYGYTF. The CDR3 bases are TGTGCCAGCAGCCAAGTGCCGTTCTATGGCTACACCTTC.

This chain links TRBV18 with TRBJ2-2; the D gene is possibly TRBD2 (6 bases). CDR1 and CDR2 from the germline V gene are KGHSH and LQKENI. V lost 3 bases and J lost 0, with 17 bases in between. This CDR3 region has 18 residues. The CDR3: CASSPGGRTSPNTGELFF. The CDR3 DNA reads as TGTGCCAGCTCACCGGGGGGAAGGACCTCTCCGAACACCGGGGAGCTGTTTTTT.

CDR3 DNA: TGTGCCAGCAGCTTAGGTTGGAATACTGGAAACACCATATATTTT. Its translation: CASSLGWNTGNTIYF. The rearrangement links TRBV11-2 to TRBJ1-3; D gene uncertain. V was clipped by 1 base and J by 2 bases, with 9 bases between them. Germline V CDR1 and CDR2: SGHAT, FQNNGV. This CDR3 spans 15 amino acids.

The V gene is TRBV19, the J gene TRBJ1-2, with D possibly being TRBD1 (5 bases). This CDR3 has 14 amino acids. V dropped 6 bases and J dropped 8 bases, with 19 bases sitting between them. CDR1 is LNHDA, CDR2 SQIVND, per germline (reference sequence). The CDR3 region has the DNA TGTGCCAGTAGCCTCACAGGAACTGTAGGCGGCTACACCTTC. Residues: CASSLTGTVGGYTF. The whole variable domain, remainder taken from reference TRBV19 and TRBJ1-2, is DGGITQSPKYLFRKEGQNVTLSCEQNLNHDAMYWYRQDPGQGLRLIYYSQIVNDFQKGDIAEGYSVSREKKESFPLTVTSAQKNPTAFYLCASSLTGTVGGYTFGSGTRLTVV.